A single sample is the source of the 12 T cell receptor beta chains below, sequenced in a study of blood T cell repertoires in COVID-19 (dated by TCRdb to 2018 to 2021). The method was the immunoSEQ multiplex PCR assay. TCRdb took over this immuneACCESS table, retaining in-frame rearrangements with V and J assigned. Such tables are incomplete; in checked studies, under half of the missing clones stem from an unresolved V gene, and the remainder is unexplained. Recorded for this sample are over 300,000 clones; about four fifths of them occurred a single time. 0.95% to 1.5% of the sample lies in the top ten. The specimen sequenced was peripheral blood. All receptors derive from a woman between 45 and 60 years old with acute or convalescent COVID-19.

The table lists this clone with a few counts. CDR3 nucleotides: TGTGCCAGCAGTGAAATTGAGGTGAACACTGAAGCTTTCTTT. Translation: CASSEIEVNTEAFF. This chain connects TRBV2 to TRBJ1-1; no firm D call. The length of the CDR3 is 14 residues. From germline, CDR1 is SNHLY and CDR2 FYNNEI. V lost 2 bases to trimming and J lost 0 bases, with 7 bases between them.

This clone was recorded a few times. The CDR3 spells CAISGAGTGLYEQYV. In DNA, the CDR3 is TGTGCCATCAGTGGGGCCGGGACAGGTCTCTACGAGCAGTACGTC. V usage is TRBV10-3 and J usage is TRBJ2-7, with 8 bases matching TRBD1. CDR1 ENHRY and CDR2 SYGVKD come from the germline V gene. The trim removed 4 bases at V and 3 bases at J, leaving 8 bases unmatched. The CDR3 covers 15 residues.

This chain joins TRBV5-1 and TRBJ1-3, with D possibly TRBD1 on 5 matching bases. Between the trimmed V and J ends, which lost 1 base and 9 bases, there was a span of 14 bases. Germline V CDR1 and CDR2: SGHRS, YFSETQ. CDR3 size: 14 residues. The CDR3 region is CASSLYQGSGTIYF. The CDR3, as DNA: TGCGCCAGCAGCTTGTATCAGGGTTCCGGCACCATATATTTT.

The chain joins TRBV13 to TRBJ2-7; D may be TRBD2 (5 bases). Trimming left V 5 bases short and J 7 bases short, with 12 bases between. CDR3 length equals 12 residues. The germline V gene encodes CDR1 PRHDT and CDR2 FYEKMQ (reference sequence). The CDR3 DNA sequence: TGTGCCAGCAGCGCGACTACACGGGAGCAGTACTTC. Protein: CASSATTREQYF.

The chain joins TRBV28 to TRBJ1-6, with unresolved D. The germline V gene has CDR1 MDHEN and CDR2 SYDVKM. The CDR3 runs 14 residues. V dropped 5 bases and J dropped 3 bases, with 8 bases sitting between them. In nucleotides, the CDR3 is TGTGCCAGCAGTCCCGCCGGCTATAATTCACCCCTCCACTTT. Residues: CASSPAGYNSPLHF. The full variable domain, its missing parts supplied by reference TRBV28 and TRBJ1-6, is DVKVTQSSRYLVKRTGEKVFLECVQDMDHENMFWYRQDPGLGLRLIYFSYDVKMKEKGDIPEGYSVSREKKERFSLILESASTNQTSMYLCASSPAGYNSPLHFGNGTRLTVT.

This chain links TRBV9 with TRBJ2-1, with D tentatively TRBD2 (6 bases). This CDR3 has 17 residues. Germline CDR1 reads SGDLS; CDR2 reads YYNGEE. Trimming removed 3 bases from V and 3 bases from J, with 19 bases in between. In nucleotides, the CDR3 is TGTGCCAGCAGCGCCGGTGAGCGGGCCTTAGTCTACAATGAGCAGTTCTTC. It specifies CASSAGERALVYNEQFF.

The chain has TRBV6-5 and TRBJ1-6; D is undetermined. The CDR3 has 14 residues. In germline, CDR1 is MNHEY, CDR2 SVGAGI. Trimming stripped 4 bases from V and 2 bases from J, with 6 bases between. CDR3 region: CASSLQTYNSPLHF. CDR3 nucleotides: TGTGCCAGCAGTTTACAAACCTATAATTCACCCCTCCACTTT.

V usage is TRBV5-1 and J usage is TRBJ1-2; D remains unclear. The CDR3 loop spans 14 amino acids. CDR1 SGHRS and CDR2 YFSETQ come from the germline V gene. V was clipped by 2 bases and J by 4 bases, with 12 bases between them. The CDR3 reads CASSLIGQSYGYTF. The CDR3 region has the DNA TGCGCCAGCAGCTTAATTGGCCAGTCCTATGGCTACACCTTC.

V is TRBV4-3 and J is TRBJ2-2; the D is unclear. The CDR3 extends over 15 amino acids. Trimming cost V 1 base and J 1 base, with 7 bases left between them. Germline V CDR1 and CDR2: LGHNA, YSLEER. The CDR3 bases are TGCGCCAGCAGCCAAGTTTCAGGGAACACCGGGGAGCTGTTTTTT. It yields the protein CASSQVSGNTGELFF.

This chain joins TRBV30 and TRBJ1-1, with D maybe TRBD1 (6 bases). Looked up from germline, CDR1 is GTSNPN and CDR2 is SVGIG (reference sequence). The CDR3 sequence is 14 residues long. In DNA form, the CDR3 reads TGTGCTACGAGGGGGTCAAACCACGACACTGAAGCTTTCTTT. The encoded protein is CATRGSNHDTEAFF.

The chain joins TRBV18 to TRBJ2-7; TRBD1 agrees at 8 bases. J lost 5 bases, V lost 6 bases, and 6 bases had no gene match. The CDR3 loop spans 13 amino acids. The germline CDR1 and CDR2 sequences are KGHSH and LQKENI. DNA of the CDR3: TGTGCCAGCTCCATAGGACAGGGAGACGAGCAGTACGTC. Amino acid sequence: CASSIGQGDEQYV.

The J gene is TRBJ2-1, the V gene TRBV27; D is uncertain. The CDR3 runs 15 residues. Deletions cut 2 bases from V and 0 bases from J, with 8 bases between. From germline, CDR1 is MNHEY and CDR2 SMNVEV (reference sequence). CDR3 coding DNA: TGTGCCAGCAGTTTAAGCCATCCCTCCTACAATGAGCAGTTCTTC. It yields the protein CASSLSHPSYNEQFF.